Included here is one T cell receptor beta chain sequence, with context. The data stem from a study of blood T cell repertoires in COVID-19. Study summary: T cells, B-cell-depleted T cells, or PBMCs supplied cDNA or gDNA.

V was pared by 5 bases and J by 2 bases, with 17 bases between. The CDR3 consists of 16 residues. Germline-derived CDR1 and CDR2 are MNHEY and SMNVEV (reference sequence). In the study's own analysis: For nucleated cells, counts were estimated from reference gene primer amplification. The assay was immunoSEQ multiplex PCR, and TCRdb's table has in-frame clones only and misses some. V and J calls and clone size follow that table, whereas D and trimming were derived from the DNA. The sample lists some 250,000 clones, about four fifths seen once, with under 5% in the top ten. The specimen was peripheral blood. This clonotype originated in a man in his fifties with active or convalescent COVID-19. The V gene is TRBV27, the J gene TRBJ2-3, with D tentatively TRBD1 (5 bases). CDR3 protein: CASSPLQGRPTDTQYF. The CDR3 DNA sequence: TGTGCCAGCAGTCCCCTCCAGGGCCGCCCCACAGATACGCAGTATTTT.